This T cell receptor beta chain was documented in a study of response to subunit inactivated influenza vaccine. Study-wide results and limits: Few new T cells, the authors suggested, are recruited by each seasonal influenza vaccination.

One entry per CDR3 protein, called by TCRdb with MiXCR from the RT-PCR reads. The sample records 800,000 to 1,000,000 distinct CDR3 sequences, approximately 22% being singletons. At least ten counts were recorded for this clonotype. The antigen remains unidentified. This CDR3 contains 17 residues. V trimming: 6 bases; J trimming: 6 bases; junction bases outside the gene matches: 17. Germline loops: CDR1 MNHNS, CDR2 SASEGT. The chain has TRBV6-1 and TRBJ1-5; 7 bases fit TRBD1. The sequencing here drew on PBMCs from blood, taken roughly 5 days after vaccination. The TCR sequence derives from a man aged 45-65 years who received an inactivated influenza vaccine. CDR3 sequence (DNA): TGTGCCAGCAGACAGCGGAACAGGGGTAAAGAGAGTCAGCCCCAGCATTTT. This translates into CASRQRNRGKESQPQHF.